The 15 T cell receptor beta chains below come from one sample, sequenced in a study of T cells in Graves' hyperthyroidism and ophthalmopathy. From RNA transcripts, TCR beta CDR3 regions were amplified. HTBI primers were used for first-round RT-PCR of the TCR CDR3. TCRdb processed the multiplex PCR reads anew with MiXCR; each CDR3 protein has one entry. The repertoire includes hundreds of thousands of distinct CDR3 sequences, around 15% of them detected once, and 34% sits in the top ten. The sequencing input was blood. The receptors were sampled from a woman in her 40s with Graves' ophthalmopathy.

This clonotype was detected only a few times. The rearrangement links TRBV19 to TRBJ2-2; 7 bases agree with TRBD1. This CDR3 region has 16 residues. Per germline, CDR1 LNHDA and CDR2 SQIVND (reference sequence). The trim removed 7 bases at V and 4 bases at J, leaving 12 bases unmatched. CDR3 nucleotide sequence: TGTGCCAGTAATGAGAGGACAGGTTTGAGCACCGGGGAGCTGTTTTTT. Its protein product is CASNERTGLSTGELFF.

This clonotype showed up just a few times. The chain carries TRBV20-1 and TRBJ1-4; D gene ambiguous. V lost 4 bases and J 0 bases, leaving 15 bases between the germline ends. Germline V lookup: CDR1 DFQATT, CDR2 SNEGSKA (reference sequence). CDR3 length: 16 amino acids. CDR3 sequence: CSAMEPPGATNEKLFF. CDR3 coding DNA: TGCAGTGCTATGGAACCCCCGGGTGCAACTAATGAAAAACTGTTTTTT.

This clonotype was counted at least ten times. The J gene is TRBJ1-2, the V gene TRBV12-3 or TRBV12-4; perhaps TRBD1 as D (6 bases). The CDR3 loop spans 16 amino acids. V was clipped by 1 base and J by 3 bases, with 15 bases between them. CDR3 region: CASSLVDRSTHYGYTF. The CDR3 coding sequence is TGTGCCAGCAGTTTAGTCGACAGGTCAACACACTATGGCTACACCTTC.

This clonotype was found many times. The chain is built from TRBV2 and TRBJ1-6; 7 bases align to TRBD1. V lost 4 bases and J lost 0; bases outside the gene matches: 9. CDR1 SNHLY and CDR2 FYNNEI come from the germline V gene. This CDR3 has 18 residues. The CDR3 loop reads CASSGAETGSSYNSPLHF. For the CDR3, the DNA is TGTGCCAGCAGTGGCGCCGAGACAGGGAGCTCCTATAATTCACCCCTCCACTTT.

This clonotype was observed at least ten times. This chain joins TRBV24-1 and TRBJ2-2; 7 nucleotides line up with TRBD1. CDR3 length: 16 residues. With 3 bases clipped from V and 5 bases from J, the junction kept 8 bases outside the gene matches. CDR1 and CDR2 from the germline V gene are KGHDR and SFDVKD. The CDR3 DNA reads as TGTGCCACCAGTGATCCACGACAGGGTCGGACCGGGGAGCTGTTTTTT. Its translation: CATSDPRQGRTGELFF.

This clonotype was seen at least ten times. The gene calls are TRBV28 and TRBJ1-5; 8 nucleotides line up with TRBD1. Germline assignment: CDR1 MDHEN and CDR2 SYDVKM. The CDR3 length is 15 residues. J lost 2 bases, V lost 6 bases, and 6 bases had no gene match. The CDR3 DNA is TGTGCCAGCAGGGTGGCGGACAGGGGCAATCAGCCCCAGCATTTT. It yields the protein CASRVADRGNQPQHF.

Notes on this clonotype: A much larger clone differs from this one at a single base, so this may be a read error. The chain has TRBV11-2 and TRBJ2-1; TRBD2 aligns across 9 bases. V was clipped by 2 bases and J by 8 bases; unmatched bases: 10. This CDR3 has 16 residues. Germline loops: CDR1 SGHAT, CDR2 FQNNGV. CDR3 in DNA: TGTGCCAGCAGCTTATTGGGGCGGGAGGGGGATGATGAGCAGTTCTTC. It encodes CASSLLGREGDDEQFF.

The rearrangement joins TRBV4-1 to TRBJ2-4; maybe TRBD1 (6 bases). Germline CDR1 and CDR2: MGHRA and YSYEKL. The length of the CDR3 is 14 residues. Deletions cut 2 bases from V and 8 bases from J, with 13 bases between. CDR3 loop: CASSQKREGDIQYF. The CDR3 DNA reads TGCGCCAGCAGCCAAAAAAGAGAGGGGGACATTCAGTACTTC.

This clonotype was observed a handful of times. V is TRBV5-4 and J is TRBJ2-1, with 7 bases that match TRBD2. CDR1 and CDR2 (germline): SGHNT, YYREEE (reference sequence). Trimming at V came to 3 bases and at J to 6 bases, leaving 9 bases not matched to a gene. The CDR3 has 15 residues. For the CDR3, the DNA is TGTGCCAGCAGCTCGGGGCCGGCGGGGGTCAATGAGCAGTTCTTC. It translates to CASSSGPAGVNEQFF. Looking up the rest from reference TRBV5-4 and TRBJ2-1 gives the full variable domain: ETGVTQSPTHLIKTRGQQVTLRCSSQSGHNTVSWYQQALGQGPQFIFQYYREEENGRGNFPPRFSGLQFPNYSSELNVNALELDDSALYLCASSSGPAGVNEQFFGPGTRLTVL.

This clonotype was recorded many times. The rearrangement joins TRBV5-1 to TRBJ1-1; D call uncertain. The CDR3 spans 13 residues. CDR1 and CDR2 from the germline V gene are SGHRS and YFSETQ. V was pared by 5 bases and J by 3 bases, with 11 bases between. The CDR3 here is CASRRRADTEAFF. The CDR3 region has the DNA TGCGCCAGCAGGCGTAGGGCGGACACTGAAGCTTTCTTT.

The chain has TRBV27 and TRBJ1-5, with D unclear. Germline CDR1 and CDR2: MNHEY and SMNVEV (reference sequence). The CDR3 extends over 14 amino acids. V was trimmed by 4 bases and J by 0 bases, leaving 7 bases between them. CDR3 nucleotide sequence: TGTGCCAGCAGTTCACACTATAGCAATCAGCCCCAGCATTTT. This gives the protein CASSSHYSNQPQHF.

This clonotype was detected a few times. The chain employs TRBV10-2 and TRBJ2-2; the match to TRBD2 covers 9 bases. V lost 6 bases to trimming and J lost 7 bases; unmatched junction nucleotides: 9. The germline V gene encodes CDR1 WSHSY and CDR2 SAAADI. The CDR3 contains 15 residues. CDR3 sequence reads: CASSFAGGPGGELFF. Here the CDR3 DNA reads TGCGCCAGCAGCTTCGCGGGGGGGCCAGGCGGGGAGCTGTTTTTT.

The J gene is TRBJ1-6, the V gene TRBV4-2, with 8 bases that match TRBD1. The CDR3 has 15 amino acids. Germline values: CDR1 LGHNA, CDR2 YNFKEQ. V trimming: 5 bases; J trimming: 9 bases; junction bases outside the gene matches: 9. This CDR3 is CASSGGQGAPSPLHF. CDR3 nucleotides: TGTGCCAGCAGCGGGGGGCAGGGGGCGCCTTCACCCCTCCACTTT.

The rearrangement uses TRBV27 and TRBJ2-1, with TRBD2 identical over 11 bases. Looked up from germline, CDR1 is MNHEY and CDR2 is SMNVEV (reference sequence). After removal of 5 bases from V and 6 bases from J, the junction contained 9 bases not matched to a gene. This CDR3 contains 16 residues. The chain's CDR3 is CASSPTTSGISNEQFF. In DNA, the CDR3 is TGTGCCAGCAGTCCAACGACTAGCGGGATAAGCAATGAGCAGTTCTTC.

The V and J genes are TRBV5-1 and TRBJ2-4; D is tentatively TRBD1 or TRBD2 (5 bases each). V was shortened by 4 bases and J by 9 bases, with 17 bases between the two germline ends. CDR3 length equals 14 residues. Germline CDR1 is SGHRS and CDR2 is YFSETQ. CDR3 in DNA: TGCGCCAGCAGCCTAGAGGGGCCCTGGGGCATTCAGTACTTC. It codes for CASSLEGPWGIQYF. The complete variable domain, with remaining parts taken from reference TRBV5-1 and TRBJ2-4, reads KAGVTQTPRYLIKTRGQQVTLSCSPISGHRSVSWYQQTPGQGLQFLFEYFSETQRNKGNFPGRFSGRQFSNSRSEMNVSTLELGDSALYLCASSLEGPWGIQYFGAGTRLSVL.